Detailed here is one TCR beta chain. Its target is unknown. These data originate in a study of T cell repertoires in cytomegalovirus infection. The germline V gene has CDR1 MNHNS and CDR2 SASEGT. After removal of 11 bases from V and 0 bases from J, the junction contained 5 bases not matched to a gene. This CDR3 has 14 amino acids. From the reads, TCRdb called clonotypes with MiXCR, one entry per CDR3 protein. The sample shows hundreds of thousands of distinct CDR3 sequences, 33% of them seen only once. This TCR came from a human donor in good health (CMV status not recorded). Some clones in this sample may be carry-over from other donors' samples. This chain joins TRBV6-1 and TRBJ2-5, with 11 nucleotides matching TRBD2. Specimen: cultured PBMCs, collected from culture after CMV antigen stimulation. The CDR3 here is CACGTSGYQETQYF. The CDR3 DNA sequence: TGTGCCTGCGGGACTAGCGGCTACCAAGAGACCCAGTACTTC.